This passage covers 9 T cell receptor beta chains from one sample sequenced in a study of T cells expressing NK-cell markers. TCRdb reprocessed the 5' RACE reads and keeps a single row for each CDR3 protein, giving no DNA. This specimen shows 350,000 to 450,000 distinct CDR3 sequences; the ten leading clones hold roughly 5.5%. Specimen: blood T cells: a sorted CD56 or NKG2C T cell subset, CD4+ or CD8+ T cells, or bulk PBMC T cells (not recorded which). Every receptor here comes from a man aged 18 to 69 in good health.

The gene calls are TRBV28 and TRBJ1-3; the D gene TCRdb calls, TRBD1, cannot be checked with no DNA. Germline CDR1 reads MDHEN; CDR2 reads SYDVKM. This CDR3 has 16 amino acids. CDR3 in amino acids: CASSPPGPQLGNTIYF.

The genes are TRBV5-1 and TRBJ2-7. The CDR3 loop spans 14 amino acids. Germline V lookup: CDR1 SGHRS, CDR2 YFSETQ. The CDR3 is CASSPRWAGYEQYF.

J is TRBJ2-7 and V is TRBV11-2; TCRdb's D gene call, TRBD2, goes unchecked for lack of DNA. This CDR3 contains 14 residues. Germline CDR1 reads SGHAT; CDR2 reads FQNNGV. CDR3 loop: CASSFTSGSMEQYF.

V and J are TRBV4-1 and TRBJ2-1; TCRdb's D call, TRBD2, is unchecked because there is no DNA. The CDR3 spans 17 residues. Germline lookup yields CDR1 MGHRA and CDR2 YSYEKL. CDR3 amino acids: CASSQEPASAPPNEQFF.

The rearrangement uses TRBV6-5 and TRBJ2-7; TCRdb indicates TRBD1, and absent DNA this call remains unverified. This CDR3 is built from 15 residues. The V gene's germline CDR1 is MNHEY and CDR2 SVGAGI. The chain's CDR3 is CASSIPGQGAREQYF.

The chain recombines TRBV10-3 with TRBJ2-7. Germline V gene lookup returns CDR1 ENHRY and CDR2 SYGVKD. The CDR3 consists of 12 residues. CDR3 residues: CATSGSTYEQYF.

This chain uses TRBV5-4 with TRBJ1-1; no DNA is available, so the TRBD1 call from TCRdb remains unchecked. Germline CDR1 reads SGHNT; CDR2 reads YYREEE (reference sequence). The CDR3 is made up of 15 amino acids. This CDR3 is CASSNQPGQDTEAFF.

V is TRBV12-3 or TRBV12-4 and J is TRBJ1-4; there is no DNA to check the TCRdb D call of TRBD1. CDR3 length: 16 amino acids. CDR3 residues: CASSPGGQGKNEKLFF.

The chain's CDR3 is CASGLRDRGNEQFF. This rearrangement joins TRBV11-1 to TRBJ2-1; TCRdb's D call of TRBD1 is untestable without DNA. The CDR3 loop spans 14 amino acids. Germline lookup yields CDR1 SGHAT and CDR2 FQDESV (reference sequence).